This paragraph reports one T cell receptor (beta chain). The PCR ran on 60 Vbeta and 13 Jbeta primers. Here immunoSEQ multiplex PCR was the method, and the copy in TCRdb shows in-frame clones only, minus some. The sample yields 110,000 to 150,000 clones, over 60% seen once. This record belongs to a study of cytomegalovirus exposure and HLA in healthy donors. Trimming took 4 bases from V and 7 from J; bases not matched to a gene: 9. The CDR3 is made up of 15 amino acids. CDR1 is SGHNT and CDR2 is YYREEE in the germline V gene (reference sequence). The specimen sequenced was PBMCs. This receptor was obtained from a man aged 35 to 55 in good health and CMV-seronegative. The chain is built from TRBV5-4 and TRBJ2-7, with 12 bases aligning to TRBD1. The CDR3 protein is CASSPGDRGRREQYF. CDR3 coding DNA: TGTGCCAGCAGCCCGGGGGACAGGGGGCGCCGAGAGCAGTACTTC.